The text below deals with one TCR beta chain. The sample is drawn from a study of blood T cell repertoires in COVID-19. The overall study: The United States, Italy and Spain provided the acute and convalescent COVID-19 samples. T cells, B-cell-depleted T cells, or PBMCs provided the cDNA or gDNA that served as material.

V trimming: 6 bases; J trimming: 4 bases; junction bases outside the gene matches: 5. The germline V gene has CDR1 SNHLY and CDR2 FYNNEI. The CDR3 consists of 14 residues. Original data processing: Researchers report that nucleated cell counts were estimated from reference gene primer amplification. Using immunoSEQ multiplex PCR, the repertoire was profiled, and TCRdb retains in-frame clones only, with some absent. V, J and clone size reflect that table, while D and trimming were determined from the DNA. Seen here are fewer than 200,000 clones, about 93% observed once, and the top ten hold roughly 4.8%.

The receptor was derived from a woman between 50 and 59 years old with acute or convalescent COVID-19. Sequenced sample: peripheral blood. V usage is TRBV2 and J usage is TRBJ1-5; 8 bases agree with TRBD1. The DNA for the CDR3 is TGTGCCAGCAGAGACGGGACAGGTAATCAGCCCCAGCATTTT. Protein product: CASRDGTGNQPQHF.